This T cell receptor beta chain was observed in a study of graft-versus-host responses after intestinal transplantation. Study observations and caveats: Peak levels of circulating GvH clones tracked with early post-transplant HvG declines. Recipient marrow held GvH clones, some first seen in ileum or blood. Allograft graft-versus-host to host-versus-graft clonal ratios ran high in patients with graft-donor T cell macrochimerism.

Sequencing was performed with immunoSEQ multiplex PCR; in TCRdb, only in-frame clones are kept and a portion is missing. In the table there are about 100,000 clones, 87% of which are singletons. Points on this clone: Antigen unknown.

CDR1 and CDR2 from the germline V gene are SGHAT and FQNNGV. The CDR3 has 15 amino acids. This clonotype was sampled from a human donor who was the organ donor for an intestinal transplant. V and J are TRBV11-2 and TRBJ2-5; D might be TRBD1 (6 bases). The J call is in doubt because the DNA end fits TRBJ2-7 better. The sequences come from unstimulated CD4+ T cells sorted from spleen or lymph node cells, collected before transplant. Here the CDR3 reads CASSLIRDKAYEQYF. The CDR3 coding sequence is TGTGCCAGCAGCCTTATCCGGGACAAAGCCTACGAGCAGTACTTC.